This paragraph reports one T cell receptor (beta chain). Cohort 3 donors were reported recovered after two negative PCRs, clearance, or symptom resolution. The data were obtained in a study of blood T cell repertoires in COVID-19. With 8 bases removed from V and 6 bases from J, the gap between germline ends came to 17 bases. The CDR3 totals 14 residues. The germline gives CDR1 LGHDT, CDR2 YNNKEL (reference sequence). Per the original data handling: Reference gene primers were amplified, and this amplification served to estimate nucleated cell counts. The data were produced by immunoSEQ multiplex PCR, yet TCRdb's version contains in-frame clones alone and is incomplete. V and J calls and clone size are given by that table; D and trimming were obtained from the DNA. The table lists 200,000 to 250,000 clones, over 65% of them singletons.

Sequencing was done on a sample of PBMCs or T cells enriched from blood (not recorded which). The J gene is TRBJ2-1, the V gene TRBV3-1 (or the pseudogene TRBV3-2); D unresolved. The sequence was collected from a woman aged 60 to 75 who had recovered from COVID-19. The chain's CDR3 is CASCYLRSPNEQFF. DNA of the CDR3: TGTGCCAGCTGTTACCTCCGAAGCCCCAATGAGCAGTTCTTC.